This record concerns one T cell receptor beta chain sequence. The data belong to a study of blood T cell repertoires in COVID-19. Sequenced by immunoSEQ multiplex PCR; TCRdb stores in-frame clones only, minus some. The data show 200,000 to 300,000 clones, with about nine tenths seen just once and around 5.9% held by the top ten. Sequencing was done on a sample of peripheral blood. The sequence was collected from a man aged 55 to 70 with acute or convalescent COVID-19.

The CDR3 DNA follows: TGCAGCGTTGAAGATCGCAACAGGGTTGGGGTTGGTGAAAAACTGTTTTTT. This sequence encodes CSVEDRNRVGVGEKLFF. The V and J genes are TRBV29-1 and TRBJ1-4; D possibly corresponds to TRBD1 (6 bases). V lost 0 bases, J lost 7 bases, and 21 bases lay in between. The CDR3 spans 17 residues. CDR1 is SQVTM, CDR2 ANQGSEA, per germline.